The clone carrying this TCR beta chain has just a few counts. The antigen remains unidentified. The CDR3 totals 17 residues. Germline trimming cut 4 bases from V and 0 bases from J; bases unmatched to any gene: 10. Germline lookup yields CDR1 SEHNR and CDR2 FQNEAQ (reference sequence). This record comes from a study of cytomegalovirus exposure and HLA in healthy donors. The study ran its PCR with 60 Vbeta and 13 Jbeta primers. TCRdb's table, derived via immunoSEQ multiplex PCR, lists solely in-frame clones and lacks some. The sample carries tens of thousands of clones, roughly four fifths recorded once. The study, taken as a whole, reports: In presence/absence analyses, roughly uniform sequencing depth across donors was assumed. According to an earlier analysis, most TCR beta V segments yielded productive rearrangements about 90% or about 30% of the time.

The donors comprised healthy bone marrow donors. The material sequenced was PBMCs. This clonotype was obtained from a man aged 35 to 55 in good health and CMV-seronegative. V usage is TRBV7-9 and J usage is TRBJ2-3; TRBD2 matches at 7 bases. CDR3 sequence (DNA): TGTGCCAGCAGCTCGATAGGACTAGGTCTTAGCACAGATACGCAGTATTTT. Amino acid sequence: CASSSIGLGLSTDTQYF. Complete variable domain (other parts from reference TRBV7-9 and TRBJ2-3): DTGVSQNPRHKITKRGQNVTFRCDPISEHNRLYWYRQTLGQGPEFLTYFQNEAQLEKSRLLSDRFSAERPKGSFSTLEIQRTEQGDSAMYLCASSSIGLGLSTDTQYFGPGTRLTVL.